The 7 T cell receptor beta chains in this list originate from one sample, sequenced in a study of blood T cell repertoires in COVID-19. Assay used: immunoSEQ multiplex PCR; TCRdb lists only in-frame clones, some missing. Found here are 250,000 to 300,000 clones, approximately 90% of them singletons; the top ten hold approximately 3%. Input material: peripheral blood. The receptors shown here come from a woman in her 30s with active or convalescent COVID-19.

The chain employs TRBV10-3 and TRBJ2-2, with TRBD1 matching 8 bases. The ends lost 0 bases at V and 6 bases at J; junction bases unmatched: 12. CDR1 is ENHRY, CDR2 SYGVKD, per germline. The CDR3 length is 18 residues. CDR3 nucleotide sequence: TGTGCCATCAGTGAGTCGTGGTCGGGACAGGCCCAGGCCGGGGAGCTGTTTTTT. Its protein is CAISESWSGQAQAGELFF.

The chain carries TRBV28 and TRBJ2-7; 10 bases map to TRBD2. Per germline, CDR1 MDHEN and CDR2 SYDVKM. This CDR3 contains 16 residues. The junction had 8 bases not matched to a gene; V was cut back by 6 bases and J by 0 bases. The chain's CDR3 is CASRAGGQAYSYEQYF. The CDR3, as DNA: TGTGCCAGCAGAGCGGGGGGGCAGGCATACTCCTACGAGCAGTACTTC.

The rearrangement uses TRBV4-1 and TRBJ1-5; D unclear. Looked up from germline, CDR1 is MGHRA and CDR2 is YSYEKL. V lost 0 bases and J lost 1, with 13 bases in between. The CDR3 has 17 residues. The CDR3 DNA reads as TGCGCCAGCAGCCAAGAAGCGGCAATGGGAAGCAATCAGCCCCAGCATTTT. Translation gives CASSQEAAMGSNQPQHF.

The J gene is TRBJ2-1, the V gene TRBV5-4, with D maybe TRBD2 (5 bases). Germline CDR1 reads SGHNT; CDR2 reads YYREEE (reference sequence). This CDR3 is 15 amino acids long. V was clipped by 4 bases and J by 5 bases, with 16 bases between them. The CDR3 spells CASSPPGSRHNEQFF. The CDR3 DNA sequence: TGTGCCAGCAGCCCTCCGGGGAGCAGACACAATGAGCAGTTCTTC.

The chain couples TRBV4-1 to TRBJ1-6; 8 bases match TRBD1. Germline V gene lookup returns CDR1 MGHRA and CDR2 YSYEKL. V shed 1 base and J 6 bases; nucleotides not matched to a gene: 8. This CDR3 has 17 amino acids. Written as DNA, the CDR3 is TGCGCCAGCAGCCAAGGGAGTCGGACAGGGTCTAATTCACCCCTCCACTTT. It specifies CASSQGSRTGSNSPLHF.

This clone was observed a handful of times. The chain uses TRBV7-2 and TRBJ1-1; D uncertain. V was pared by 3 bases and J by 2 bases, with 16 bases between. Germline assignment: CDR1 SGHTA and CDR2 FQGNSA. The CDR3 contains 16 residues. The chain's CDR3 is CASSFAGIGVNTEAFF. CDR3 bases: TGTGCCAGCAGCTTTGCTGGGATCGGGGTAAACACTGAAGCTTTCTTT.

The rearrangement links TRBV27 to TRBJ1-2; D is perhaps TRBD1 (6 bases). Germline CDR1 MNHEY, CDR2 SMNVEV (reference sequence). The V and J ends lost 5 bases and 7 bases respectively, with 17 bases between them. The CDR3 has 14 amino acids. Here the CDR3 DNA reads TGTGCCAGCAGTCCGATTCAGGGGTTTAGTGGCTACACCTTC. Residues: CASSPIQGFSGYTF.